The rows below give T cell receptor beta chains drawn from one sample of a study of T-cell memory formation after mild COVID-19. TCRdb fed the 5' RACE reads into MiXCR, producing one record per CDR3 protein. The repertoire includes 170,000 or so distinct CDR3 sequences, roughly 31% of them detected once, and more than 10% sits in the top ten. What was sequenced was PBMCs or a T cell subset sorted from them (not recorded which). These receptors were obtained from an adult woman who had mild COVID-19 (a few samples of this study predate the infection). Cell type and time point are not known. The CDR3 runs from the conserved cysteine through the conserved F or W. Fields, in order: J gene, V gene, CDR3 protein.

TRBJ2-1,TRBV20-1,CSASTGSGGQIYNEQFF
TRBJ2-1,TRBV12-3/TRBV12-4,CASRLSGRENNEQFF
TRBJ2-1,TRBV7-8,CASSPLQGFNEQFF
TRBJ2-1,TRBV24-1,CATSEQISGGESSYNEQFF
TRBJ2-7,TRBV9,CASSVAATGSYEQYF
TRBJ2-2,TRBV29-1,CSVRRRGRGANTGELFF
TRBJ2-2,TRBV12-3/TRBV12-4,CASPGFTGELFF
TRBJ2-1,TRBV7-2,CASSERRDWNEQFF
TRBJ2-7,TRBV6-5,CASSYSASGRAYEQYF
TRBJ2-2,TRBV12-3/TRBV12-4,CASSPRDFLTGELFF
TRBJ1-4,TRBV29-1,CSGRQGKGEKLFF
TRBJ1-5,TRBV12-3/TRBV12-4,CASRTGNQPQHF
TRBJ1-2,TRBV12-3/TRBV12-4,CASSRALGYGYTF
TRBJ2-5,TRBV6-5,CASSGILAHKGETQYF
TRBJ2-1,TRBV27,CASSFSRGRRFF
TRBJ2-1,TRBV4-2,CASSQVAAGSYNEQFF
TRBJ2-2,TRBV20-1,CSARGTGGTGGELFF
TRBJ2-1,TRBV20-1,CSARDGQDVVYPNEQFF
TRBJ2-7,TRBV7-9,CASSPGRAGDPYEQYF